This T cell receptor beta chain was recorded in a study of cytomegalovirus exposure and HLA in healthy donors. General study points: A later analysis showed TCR association rates differing by HLA locus, peaking at DRB1 and lowest at HLA-C. The later analysis indicated that the majority of CMV-associated TCR beta chains appeared HLA-restricted.

A note on this clone: Antigen unknown.

Trimming removed 2 bases from V and 3 bases from J; junction bases left unmatched: 3. Looked up from germline, CDR1 is GTSNPN and CDR2 is SVGIG (reference sequence). CDR3 length: 14 amino acids. At sampling all donors were nominally healthy, likely with unrecorded immune exposures. 60 Vbeta and 13 Jbeta primers were used in PCR. Generated by immunoSEQ multiplex PCR, the TCRdb table keeps only in-frame clones and is missing some. The sample holds approximately 110,000 clones; 70% to 85% are singletons and the top ten take 2.5% to 3.5%. The specimen was PBMCs. This TCR was recovered from a woman in her thirties or forties in good health and CMV-seronegative. The chain combines TRBV30 with TRBJ1-3, with 8 bases identical to TRBD1. CDR3 region: CAWSPTGDGNTIYF. The CDR3 nucleotides read TGTGCCTGGAGTCCGACAGGGGATGGAAACACCATATATTTT.